Below are 19 T cell receptor beta chains sequenced from a single sample in a study of cytomegalovirus exposure and HLA in healthy donors. The PCR had 60 Vbeta and 13 Jbeta primers. Measured with immunoSEQ multiplex PCR; TCRdb has only the in-frame clones, and not every one. The profile covers 150,000 to 200,000 clones, with 75% to 90% appearing a single time and over 4% taken by the ten largest. Sequenced material: PBMCs. All receptors come from a middle-aged man in good health and CMV-seropositive.

In this sample, this clone turned up once. The chain joins TRBV15 to TRBJ2-2, with D unresolved. CDR3 length: 16 residues. Germline V gene sequence: CDR1 LNHNV, CDR2 YYDKDF (reference sequence). The V end was cut by 0 bases, the J end by 1 base, with 9 bases between. CDR3 coding DNA: TGTGCCACCAGCAGAGATCCCCCTAAGAACACCGGGGAGCTGTTTTTT. Its translation: CATSRDPPKNTGELFF. The entire variable domain, with the rest obtained from reference TRBV15 and TRBJ2-2, is as follows: DAMVIQNPRYQVTQFGKPVTLSCSQTLNHNVMYWYQQKSSQAPKLLFHYYDKDFNNEADTPDNFQSRRPNTSFCFLDIRSPGLGDTAMYLCATSRDPPKNTGELFFGEGSRLTVL.

The rearrangement links TRBV5-1 to TRBJ2-7; 14 bases match TRBD2. After removal of 0 bases from V and 1 base from J, the junction contained 12 bases not matched to a gene. The germline V gene has CDR1 SGHRS and CDR2 YFSETQ. The CDR3 is 20 amino acids. DNA for the CDR3: TGCGCCAGCAGCTTGGATTTCGGGGGACTAGCGGGAGTTCGGTCCTACGAGCAGTACTTC. The encoded protein is CASSLDFGGLAGVRSYEQYF.

The chain uses TRBV7-9 and TRBJ2-3; D is possibly TRBD2 (5 bases). Between the trimmed V and J ends, which lost 2 bases and 2 bases, there was a span of 17 bases. CDR3 length: 17 amino acids. CDR1 is SEHNR and CDR2 is FQNEAQ in the germline V gene (reference sequence). CDR3 nucleotide sequence: TGTGCCAGCAGCTTATCTTTGGGAGATGGGTACACAGATACGCAGTATTTT. Its translation is CASSLSLGDGYTDTQYF.

A single count supports this clone. This sequence joins TRBV9 and TRBJ1-1; the match to TRBD1 covers 7 bases. The CDR3 contains 13 residues. CDR1 is SGDLS, CDR2 YYNGEE, per germline. After removal of 1 base from V and 5 bases from J, the junction contained 2 bases not matched to a gene. The CDR3 protein is CASSVQGGTEAFF. CDR3 DNA: TGTGCCAGCAGCGTACAGGGGGGAACTGAAGCTTTCTTT.

This chain uses TRBV7-9 with TRBJ2-1; 8 nucleotides align to TRBD2. V lost 6 bases, J lost 3 bases, and 10 bases stayed unmatched. Germline V gene data show CDR1 as SEHNR and CDR2 as FQNEAQ (reference sequence). The CDR3 sequence is 16 residues long. The CDR3 sequence is CASRLEGGGYYNEQFF. CDR3 bases: TGTGCCAGCAGACTGGAGGGCGGGGGGTACTACAATGAGCAGTTCTTC.

The rearrangement joins TRBV11-3 to TRBJ2-1, with D possibly matching TRBD1 (6 bases). CDR1 is SGHNT and CDR2 is YENEEA in the germline V gene. Trimming removed 5 bases from V and 0 bases from J, with 14 bases in between. This CDR3 is built from 16 residues. CDR3 DNA sequence: TGTGCCAGCAGCCCCAGGGGACGGGGCTCCTACAATGAGCAGTTCTTC. Its translation: CASSPRGRGSYNEQFF.

The chain combines TRBV6-6 with TRBJ2-5; 15 nucleotides line up with TRBD2. Trimming took 6 bases from V and 4 from J; bases not matched to a gene: 3. The CDR3 is 15 residues long. Germline V gene data show CDR1 as MNHNY and CDR2 as SVGAGI (reference sequence). As DNA, the CDR3 is TGTGCCAGCAGGGGACTAGCGGGGGGTGCAGAGACCCAGTACTTC. Amino acids: CASRGLAGGAETQYF.

The chain carries TRBV27 and TRBJ2-3; the D gene is possibly TRBD2 (5 bases). The CDR3 runs 15 residues. V was trimmed by 4 bases and J by 0 bases, leaving 11 bases between them. CDR1 is MNHEY and CDR2 is SMNVEV in the germline V gene (reference sequence). CDR3 nucleotides: TGTGCCAGCAGTTCGGGTTGGGAGAGCACAGATACGCAGTATTTT. It yields the protein CASSSGWESTDTQYF.

This clone was detected once. The rearrangement uses TRBV29-1 and TRBJ2-3, with TRBD2 matching 8 bases. Trimming cost V 3 bases and J 4 bases; bases outside gene matches: 6. This CDR3 is 14 amino acids long. The germline V gene has CDR1 SQVTM and CDR2 ANQGSEA. This CDR3 is CSVDGAGVADTQYF. The CDR3 nucleotides are TGCAGCGTTGATGGAGCGGGAGTGGCAGATACGCAGTATTTT.

The CDR3 sequence: CASSLVWGRAYNEQFF. Here the CDR3 DNA reads TGTGCCAGCAGCTTGGTTTGGGGGAGGGCATACAATGAGCAGTTCTTC. The V and J genes are TRBV5-6 and TRBJ2-1; 7 bases map to TRBD2. This CDR3 has 16 residues. Trimming removed 0 bases from V and 4 bases from J; junction bases left unmatched: 7. CDR1 and CDR2 (germline): SGHDT, YYEEEE.

This rearrangement joins TRBV5-1 to TRBJ2-5; 14 bases agree with TRBD2. The CDR3 runs 16 residues. Looked up from germline, CDR1 is SGHRS and CDR2 is YFSETQ. V lost 4 bases, J lost 2 bases, and 4 bases stayed unmatched. The CDR3 loop is CASSHGTSGSQETQYF. CDR3 nucleotide sequence: TGCGCCAGCAGCCACGGGACTAGCGGGAGTCAAGAGACCCAGTACTTC.

This clone has just a few counts. The genes are TRBV6-1 and TRBJ1-5; TRBD1 agrees at 8 bases. CDR1 and CDR2 from the germline V gene are MNHNS and SASEGT. Trimming took 6 bases from V and 7 from J; bases not matched to a gene: 8. The CDR3 is 14 amino acids. In nucleotides, the CDR3 is TGTGCCAGCAGACGGACAGGGTTGGACCAGCCCCAGCATTTT. Its protein product is CASRRTGLDQPQHF.

V gene TRBV19 combines with J gene TRBJ2-1; D is uncertain. V was clipped by 9 bases and J by 5 bases, with 14 bases between them. The germline CDR1 and CDR2 sequences are LNHDA and SQIVND (reference sequence). CDR3 length: 13 residues. The CDR3 sequence: CASRGSRNNEQFF. The CDR3 bases are TGTGCCAGCCGTGGGTCTAGAAACAATGAGCAGTTCTTC.

The chain is built from TRBV7-6 and TRBJ2-5; D may be TRBD1 (6 bases). V lost 0 bases and J 4 bases, leaving 9 bases between the germline ends. Germline CDR1 is SGHVS and CDR2 is FNYEAQ. This CDR3 comprises 14 residues. The CDR3 coding sequence is TGTGCCAGCAGCTTAGCAACAGGGTTAGAGACCCAGTACTTC. Amino acid sequence: CASSLATGLETQYF. Combining the CDR3 with reference TRBV7-6 and TRBJ2-5 gives the whole variable domain GAGVSQSPRYKVTKRGQDVALRCDPISGHVSLYWYRQALGQGPEFLTYFNYEAQQDKSGLPNDRFSAERPEGSISTLTIQRTEQRDSAMYRCASSLATGLETQYFGPGTRLLVL.

This clone was picked up a small number of times. This CDR3 reads CASSAEFYEQYF. The CDR3 nucleotides are TGTGCCAGCAGCGCGGAGTTTTACGAGCAGTACTTC. This chain connects TRBV2 to TRBJ2-7; D not certain. Germline assignment: CDR1 SNHLY and CDR2 FYNNEI. V lost 6 bases and J 4 bases, leaving 10 bases between the germline ends. CDR3 size: 12 residues. Using reference TRBV2 and TRBJ2-7 for the parts outside the CDR3, the full variable domain is EPEVTQTPSHQVTQMGQEVILRCVPISNHLYFYWYRQILGQKVEFLVSFYNNEISEKSEIFDDQFSVERPDGSNFTLKIRSTKLEDSAMYFCASSAEFYEQYFGPGTRLTVT.

The chain is built from TRBV5-1 and TRBJ2-5, with 9 bases lining up with TRBD2. The J call may be mistaken, given a closer DNA end match to TRBJ2-7. The length of the CDR3 is 15 residues. Germline V gene sequence: CDR1 SGHRS, CDR2 YFSETQ. CDR3 loop: CASSLTTSGSYEQYF. In nucleotides, the CDR3 is TGCGCCAGCAGCTTGACGACTAGCGGATCCTACGAGCAGTACTTC.

Of note for this clone: The same CDR3 also results from other DNA sequences found in this sample. The V call is TRBV30, the J call TRBJ1-2; D unclear. Germline-derived CDR1 and CDR2 are GTSNPN and SVGIG (reference sequence). This CDR3 comprises 14 residues. Deletions cut 0 bases from V and 5 bases from J, with 13 bases between. CDR3 sequence: CAWSVPPHRYGYTF. CDR3 in DNA: TGTGCCTGGAGTGTACCCCCTCACAGATATGGCTACACCTTC.

The table lists this clone with a count of one. The rearrangement links TRBV21-1 to TRBJ1-6; TRBD1 was called by the table and not checked on the DNA. TRBV21-1 is described as a pseudogene. The CDR3 length is 16 residues. The CDR3: CASSKALGTGVSPLHF. For the CDR3, the DNA is TGTGCCAGCAGCAAAGCGCTCGGGACAGGGGTTTCACCCCTCCACTTT.

This clone was seen a few times. V and J are TRBV14 and TRBJ1-2; 7 nucleotides align to TRBD1. Germline V CDR1 and CDR2: SGHDN, FVKESK. Trimming cost V 3 bases and J 3 bases; bases outside gene matches: 7. CDR3 length: 15 residues. In nucleotides, the CDR3 is TGTGCCAGCAGCCACCTAGGGGGCGCGGACTATGGCTACACCTTC. As protein: CASSHLGGADYGYTF.